The entry that follows covers one T cell receptor beta chain sequence. Germline values: CDR1 LNHNV, CDR2 YYDKDF (reference sequence). With 5 bases clipped from V and 5 bases from J, the junction kept 9 bases outside the gene matches. The CDR3 loop spans 15 amino acids. Thawed PBMCs were FACS-sorted into unstimulated CD4+CD25+CD127- regulatory T cells, CD4+CD25- non-regulatory cells, CD4 and CD8 cells. The record originates from a study of Tregs in tolerant kidney transplant recipients. Repertoires were generated with immunoSEQ multiplex PCR, while TCRdb's copy carries only in-frame clones and drops some. The sample has over 60,000 clones, roughly 98% seen once.

The chain employs TRBV15 and TRBJ2-5, with 9 bases fitting TRBD1. The receptor's source is a human donor who received a combined kidney and bone marrow transplant. This sample comprised CD4+ T cells from blood, obtained before the transplant. In DNA form, the CDR3 reads TGTGCCACCAGCGGGTACCGGGACAGGGATGAGACCCAGTACTTC. Its translation: CATSGYRDRDETQYF.